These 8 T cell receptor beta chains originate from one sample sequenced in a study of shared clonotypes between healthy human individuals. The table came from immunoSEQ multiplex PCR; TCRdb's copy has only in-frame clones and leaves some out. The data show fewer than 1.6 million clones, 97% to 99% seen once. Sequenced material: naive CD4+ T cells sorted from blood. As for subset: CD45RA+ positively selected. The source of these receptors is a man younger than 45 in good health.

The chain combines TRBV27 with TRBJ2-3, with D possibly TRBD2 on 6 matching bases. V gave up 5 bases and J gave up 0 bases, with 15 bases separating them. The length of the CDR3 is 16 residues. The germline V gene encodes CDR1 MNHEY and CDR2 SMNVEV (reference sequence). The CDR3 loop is CASSGVSGTSTDTQYF. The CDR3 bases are TGTGCCAGCAGTGGCGTTAGCGGCACTAGCACAGATACGCAGTATTTT.

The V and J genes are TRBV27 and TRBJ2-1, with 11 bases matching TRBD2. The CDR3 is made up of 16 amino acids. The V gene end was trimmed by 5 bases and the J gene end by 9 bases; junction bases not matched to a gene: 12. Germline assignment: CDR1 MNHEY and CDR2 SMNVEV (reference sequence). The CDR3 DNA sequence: TGTGCCAGCAGTCCTGCCACTAGCGGGAGAGGTGTTGAGCAGTTCTTC. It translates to CASSPATSGRGVEQFF.

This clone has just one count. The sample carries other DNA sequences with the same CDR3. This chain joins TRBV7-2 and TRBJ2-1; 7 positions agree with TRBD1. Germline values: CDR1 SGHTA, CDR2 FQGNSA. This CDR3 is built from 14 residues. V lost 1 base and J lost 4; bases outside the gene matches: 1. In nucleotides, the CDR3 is TGTGCCAGCAGCTTAGGGGACAGATACAATGAGCAGTTCTTC. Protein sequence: CASSLGDRYNEQFF.

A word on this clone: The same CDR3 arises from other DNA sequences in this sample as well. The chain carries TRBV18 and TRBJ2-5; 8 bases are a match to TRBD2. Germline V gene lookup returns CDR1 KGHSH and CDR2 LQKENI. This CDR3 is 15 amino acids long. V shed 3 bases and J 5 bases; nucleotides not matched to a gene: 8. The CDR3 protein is CASSPLAGGGETQYF. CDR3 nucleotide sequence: TGTGCCAGCTCACCGTTGGCGGGAGGTGGCGAGACCCAGTACTTC.

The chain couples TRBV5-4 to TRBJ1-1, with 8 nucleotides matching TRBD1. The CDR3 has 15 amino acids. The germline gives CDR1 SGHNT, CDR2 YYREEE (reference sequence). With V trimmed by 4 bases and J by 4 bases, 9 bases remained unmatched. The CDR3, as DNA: TGTGCCAGCAGCGCCGGACAGGGATCGAGCACTGAAGCTTTCTTT. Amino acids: CASSAGQGSSTEAFF.

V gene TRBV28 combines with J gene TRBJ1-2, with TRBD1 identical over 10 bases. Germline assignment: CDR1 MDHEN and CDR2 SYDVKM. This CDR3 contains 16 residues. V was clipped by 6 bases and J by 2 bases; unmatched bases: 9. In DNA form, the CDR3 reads TGTGCCAGCAGGCCTGCAGGGACAGGGGCGAACTATGGCTACACCTTC. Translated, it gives CASRPAGTGANYGYTF.

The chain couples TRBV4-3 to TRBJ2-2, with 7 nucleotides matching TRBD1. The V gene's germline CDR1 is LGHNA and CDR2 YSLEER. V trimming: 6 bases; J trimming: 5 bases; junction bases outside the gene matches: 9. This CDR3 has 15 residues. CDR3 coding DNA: TGCGCCAGCAGTCCAAATGCAGGGGGAACCGGGGAGCTGTTTTTT. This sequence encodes CASSPNAGGTGELFF.

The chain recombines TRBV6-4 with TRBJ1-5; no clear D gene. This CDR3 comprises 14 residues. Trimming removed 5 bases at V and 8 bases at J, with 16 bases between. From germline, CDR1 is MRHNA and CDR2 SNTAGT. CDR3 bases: TGTGCCAGCAGTCGACGACCCAGTTTGGAGCCCCAGCATTTT. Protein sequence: CASSRRPSLEPQHF.